This T cell receptor (beta chain) originates from a study of cytotoxic CD8 clonotypes in ibrutinib-treated CLL (dated by TCRdb to the early 2020s). In the study overall: The cohort was composed of ten to eleven relapsed/refractory and roughly 15 treatment-naive patients; IGHV unmutated status was identified in roughly 18 patients. Of the approximately 86 people in the trial, about two dozen had longitudinal samples available. Response samples were obtained after a median of around 11 months of treatment, with a range of roughly 6 to 40 months. Cryopreserved peripheral blood mononuclear cells were collected before treatment, at response, and at either disease progression or sustained remission. Partial responses were observed in approximately 24 patients and complete responses in 2; after a median follow-up of around 64 months, remission was maintained in around 14 patients and progression was observed in 12. All remission and progressive disease samples were collected while patients were still receiving ibrutinib. On average, each sample had some 260,000 productive templates and about 89,000 productive rearrangements.

The time point label, as the study defines it: about 11 months on ibrutinib. Around 2 micrograms of genomic DNA were extracted from cryopreserved PBMCs for TCR beta library preparation. Longitudinal blood samples from CLL patients receiving ibrutinib monotherapy were subjected to high-throughput TCR beta sequencing. The patients were enrolled in a single-center, open-label phase 2 trial of ibrutinib monotherapy. This clone was recorded only once. The antigen this receptor binds is unknown. The sample holds no much larger clone one base away, and base qualities are not on file. V lost 1 base and J lost 4 bases; the stretch between them is 12 bases long. The CDR3 contains 15 residues, cysteine and phenylalanine counted. Only the CDR3 DNA stays, 45 bases, in frame from base 1. The germline V gene encodes CDR1 SGHRS and CDR2 YFSETQ. Findings and caveats that apply to the study as a whole: Public clonotypes were rare and either contracted or stayed stable during treatment, and the rise in clonality at ibrutinib response reflected the expansion of private clonotypes. Clonality rose at ibrutinib response, remained stable during sustained remission, and dropped back toward baseline at progression. At baseline, clonality was higher than in age-matched healthy donors and showed a strong correlation with circulating CD8+ T-cell counts. Lymph node repertoires were not examined, and the timing of sampling was not matched between patients in sustained remission and those whose disease progressed.

On a MiSeq, deep resolution sequencing aimed for a depth between 1 in 1 million and 1 in 200,000 T cells, with each clonotype covered 10x on average. The immunoSEQ hsTCRB Kit was used to generate TCR beta libraries. In the source study's methods: The data were analyzed with ImmunoSEQ Analyzer and ImmunoSEQ Data Assistant, and V, D and J gene assignments followed IMGT definitions. Clonality, which ranges from 0 to 1, was calculated by subtracting the normalized Shannon entropy of productive rearrangement frequencies from one. Only overrepresented clonotypes making up at least 0.05% of the repertoire of each patient were included in the public clonotype analysis. Repertoires from 10 to 15 age-matched healthy donors in immuneACCESS were used as clonality controls. TCRdb re-hosts the immuneACCESS table, in-frame sequences only. Its copies lack some clones; in the studies checked, an unresolved V gene accounts for under half of them, and the cause for the rest is not known. The V and J calls and the clone size are those of that table, but D and trimming were determined from the DNA. The sample records just over 200,000 clones, about four fifths of which are singletons. The top ten clones comprise 9.5% to 12% of the sample.

The chain was built from TRBV5-1 and TRBJ2-1; the D segment cannot be called with confidence. Specimen: PBMCs, collected after 12 months of ibrutinib treatment. The source is a human donor with chronic lymphocytic leukemia. CDR3 reads: CASSLRRVGYNEQFF. At the DNA level, the sequence is TGCGCCAGCAGCTTGCGAAGGGTGGGGTACAATGAGCAGTTCTTC. The variable domain in full, with residues beyond the CDR3 obtained from the reference TRBV5-1 and TRBJ2-1 genes, is KAGVTQTPRYLIKTRGQQVTLSCSPISGHRSVSWYQQTPGQGLQFLFEYFSETQRNKGNFPGRFSGRQFSNSRSEMNVSTLELGDSALYLCASSLRRVGYNEQFFGPGTRLTVL.